This paragraph reports one T cell receptor beta chain. In its sample, this clone was seen once. Its cognate antigen has yet to be identified. Nothing much larger sits one base from this clone, and base qualities are not available. Interpreted using the paper, the treatment or condition label stands for: roughly 19 received Ad26.COV2.S at low or high dose, single or two shots; 5 received placebo; per-sample allocation not given. Repertoires of vaccine and placebo recipients were sequenced from samples collected on day 63 after the first injection. Cohort 1b enrolled 25 or so adults aged 18-55 years at a single site in Boston, USA, between 29 July and 7 August 2020. Ad26.COV2.S was a replication-incompetent adenovirus type 26 vector expressing a prefusion-stabilized SARS-CoV-2 spike protein from the original Wuhan strain. The V and J ends are trimmed by 3 bases and 2 bases, leaving 16 bases between them. For CDR1 and CDR2, the germline V gene lists SGHTA and FQGNSA. Taken from cysteine to phenylalanine, the CDR3 has 16 residues. Of the read, only the CDR3 DNA is kept; its 48 bases are in frame from base 1.

The data are from a study of Ad26.COV2.S vaccination and SARS-CoV-2 variants (dated by TCRdb to the early 2020s). For context, the study as a whole: Donors in the vaccine arm were drawn from COV1001, a phase I-IIa trial of Ad26.COV2.S in healthy adults that was multicentre, randomized, double-blind and placebo-controlled. Throughout the experiments and outcome assessment, investigators stayed blinded to trial group allocation. Dosing of Ad26.COV2.S was intramuscular, at either 5x10^10 or 1x10^11 viral particles, delivered as one shot or as two shots spaced 56 days apart. Participants in the trial were split at random into five groups of five each, receiving low-dose or high-dose Ad26.COV2.S once or twice, or else placebo on both occasions. TCRbeta repertoire sequencing served as the tool for gauging how specific and how broad the SARS-CoV-2-reactive T cell receptors were following Ad26.COV2.S vaccination. A total of some 30 samples were included in the TCR-sequenced set, comprising roughly 19 Ad26.COV2.S vaccine recipients, 5 placebo recipients and 8 SARS-CoV-2 convalescent individuals.

The immunoSEQ Assay was the method used to sequence TCRbeta CDR3 regions. After extraction, genomic DNA underwent amplification by bias-controlled multiplex PCR, followed by high-throughput sequencing. For the original study's pipeline: To quantify the absolute abundance of every unique TCRbeta CDR3 region, sequences were collapsed and filtered. T cell fraction was estimated by normalization of TCRbeta template counts to usable DNA, with usable DNA being measured through amplification of reference genes present in all nucleated cells. Repertoire TCRs were annotated as SARS-CoV-2-specific when V gene, CDR3 amino acid sequence and J gene were exactly matched to a known reactive TCR set. The reference SARS-CoV-2 TCR set was derived from MIRA and filtered for enrichment in COVID-19-positive ImmuneCODE repertoires, a step that removed public or cross-reactive TCRs. Using the MIRA antigens, annotated TCRs were further analysed by specific ORF or by position within an ORF. Depth was the summed frequency of annotated unique rearrangements, while breadth was defined as annotated unique rearrangements over total unique productive rearrangements. TCR breadth was compared between groups using two-sided Wilcoxon rank-sum tests. This is the immuneACCESS table as TCRdb keeps it, with only in-frame sequences that have V and J called. A part of the clones is gone; compared with another copy, unresolved V genes explain less than half, and the rest is unexplained. The V and J calls and clone size are taken from that table; D and trimming were inferred from the DNA. This sample is represented by around 320,000 clones; about nine tenths of them were singletons. The ten most abundant clones make up 3.4% of the sample.

Broad study findings and their caveats: After vaccination, spike-specific CD8+ and CD4+ T cell responses were reported to show substantial breadth. Comparable non-spike TCR breadth was observed between vaccine and placebo recipients, consistent with only spike being contained in the vaccine. The authors noted that total T cell responses may have been underestimated by the TCR breadth and depth analyses. The study was not powered to compare responses between vaccine doses or regimens. Compared with placebo recipients, Ad26.COV2.S recipients showed higher spike-specific TCR breadth (P = 0.0014).

Rearrangement joined TRBV7-2 to TRBJ2-5, and TRBD2 may be the D gene, going by 5 matching bases. This receptor was taken from a person between 18 and 65 years old who received the Ad26.COV2.S COVID-19 vaccine or a placebo. Sequenced here: peripheral blood, sampled in a trial of Ad26.COV2.S vaccine versus placebo. The CDR3 protein: CASSFLLVSVQETQYF. The base sequence is TGTGCCAGCAGCTTCCTACTAGTATCAGTACAAGAGACCCAGTACTTC.